A selection of T cell receptor beta chains follows, all from one sample in a study of breast tumors, draining lymph nodes, adjacent tissues. TCRdb re-called the multiplex PCR reads through MiXCR, storing one row per CDR3 protein. This sample carries some 100,000 distinct CDR3 sequences, around 20% of them seen once, and the ten largest clones take roughly 1.3%. Specimen: axillary lymph node tissue. All receptors come from a female donor with breast cancer. Some clones in this sample may be carry-over from other donors' samples. Both conserved end residues are part of each CDR3. The order of the fields is clone size, CDR3 length, J gene, D gene, V gene, CDR3 DNA, CDR3 protein. A D gene is named only where the DNA matches it firmly. Clone size is shown for a subset of rows, as once, few, many or a class of expanded clone.

many	13	TRBJ2-1	NA	TRBV9	TGTGCCAGCAGCGTAGGGGGATCTGGGGAGCAGTTCTTC	CASSVGGSGEQFF
many	11	TRBJ2-5	NA	TRBV2	TGTGCCAGCAGCGGAGAAGAGACCCAGTACTTC	CASSGEETQYF
many	17	TRBJ2-1	TRBD2	TRBV11-2	TGTGCCAGCAGCGTACGGCCAAGCGGGAGAGAATACAATGAGCAGTTCTTC	CASSVRPSGREYNEQFF
many	15	TRBJ2-5	TRBD1	TRBV19	TGTGCCAGTAGTATGGGACAGGGGATCAAAAAGACCCAGTACTTC	CASSMGQGIKKTQYF
NA	16	TRBJ1-1	NA	TRBV19	TGTGCCAGTAGTATAGGGACAGAACTTACGAACACTGAAGCTTTCTTT	CASSIGTELTNTEAFF
many	14	TRBJ1-2	TRBD1	TRBV9	TGTGCCAGCACCCGAGGTACAGGGGGCGTTGGCTACACCTTC	CASTRGTGGVGYTF
NA	15	TRBJ2-1	NA	TRBV3-1	TGTGCCAGCAGCCAAGGGCGGATACTATACAATGAGCAGTTCTTC	CASSQGRILYNEQFF
many	15	TRBJ1-4	TRBD1	TRBV6-6	TGTGCCAGCAGCCAAGTGTCAGGGGGCGGGGAAAAACTGTTTTTT	CASSQVSGGGEKLFF
many	14	TRBJ2-5	TRBD1	TRBV20-1	TGCAGTGCTAGTCCGGGACAGATACAAGAGACCCAGTACTTC	CSASPGQIQETQYF
many	13	TRBJ2-7	NA	TRBV4-1	TGCGCCAGCAGCCGAGAACAGGACTACGAGCAGTACTTC	CASSREQDYEQYF
many	14	TRBJ2-7	TRBD1	TRBV10-3	TGTGCCATCAACCCCGGGACAGGGAGCTACGAGCAGTACTTC	CAINPGTGSYEQYF
many	14	TRBJ2-2	NA	TRBV27	TGTGCCAGCAGACCCATGGGTGGAACCGGGGAGCTGTTTTTT	CASRPMGGTGELFF
NA	17	TRBJ2-6	TRBD1	TRBV6-1	TGTGCCATCCTACCGGGACAGGGGGCGAAAGGGGCCAGCGTCCTGACTTTC	CAILPGQGAKGASVLTF
NA	14	TRBJ1-3	TRBD1	TRBV5-1	TGCGCCAGCAGCTCTGGGACAGCTAGAACCACCATACATTTT	CASSSGTARTTIHF
many	15	TRBJ1-4	NA	TRBV2	TGTGCCAGCAGTGCGCCTTCCGGGAGCCAAACACGGCTGTTTTTT	CASSAPSGSQTRLFF
many	14	TRBJ2-3	NA	TRBV19	TGTGCCAGTAGTACTAGCGCTTACCCAGGGACGCAGTATTTT	CASSTSAYPGTQYF
NA	15	TRBJ1-5	NA	TRBV6-4	TGTGCCAGCAGTGAACCGGAGCCCTTCAATCAGCCCCAGCATTTT	CASSEPEPFNQPQHF
many	15	TRBJ2-1	TRBD2	TRBV5-4	TGTGCCAGCAGCGCCGGGACTAGCGACTACAATGAGCAGTTCTTC	CASSAGTSDYNEQFF
many	16	TRBJ2-7	NA	TRBV5-5	TGTGCCAGCAGCTTGACCCAAGTTCGAGTCACCTACGAGCAGTACTTC	CASSLTQVRVTYEQYF
few	16	TRBJ2-7	TRBD2	TRBV30	TGTGCCTGGTTGGGACTAGCGGGAGGTGATTCCTACGAGCAGTACTTC	CAWLGLAGGDSYEQYF
many	13	TRBJ2-7	NA	TRBV11-3	TGTGCCAGCAGCTTAGACACCACCTACGAGCAGTACTTC	CASSLDTTYEQYF
many	16	TRBJ1-2	TRBD1	TRBV2	TGTGCCAGCAGTGAGGCCGATCAGGGGGCTTCCTATGGCTACACCTTC	CASSEADQGASYGYTF
many	14	TRBJ2-1	NA	TRBV25-1	TGTGCCAGCAGTGATCAACTCTCCTACAATGAGCAGTTCTTC	CASSDQLSYNEQFF
NA	14	TRBJ2-5	NA	TRBV2	TGTGCCAGCAGTGAGGCAGGGGGGTGGGAGACCCAGTACTTC	CASSEAGGWETQYF
NA	14	TRBJ1-2	TRBD1	TRBV4-1	TGCGCCAGCAGCCAGCCGGGACAGATCTATGGCTACACCTTC	CASSQPGQIYGYTF
many	16	TRBJ1-3	NA	TRBV5-1	TGCGCCAGCAGCTTGAGATCGGGCGGCTCTGGAAACACCATATATTTT	CASSLRSGGSGNTIYF
few	17	TRBJ2-4	NA	TRBV20-1	TGCAGTGCCGCTAGGGTGGAATCCTCTATCCCCAAAAACATTCAGTACTTC	CSAARVESSIPKNIQYF
many	15	TRBJ1-2	NA	TRBV9	TGTGCCAGCAGCGTAGACTCTCAGGGACTCTATGGCTACACCTTC	CASSVDSQGLYGYTF
NA	16	TRBJ2-5	NA	TRBV5-6	TGTGCCAGCAGCTTTGGACGGGGAAGCGGTCGGGAGACCCAGTACTTC	CASSFGRGSGRETQYF
NA	13	TRBJ1-4	TRBD1	TRBV2	TGTGCCAGCAGAGTCCCGGGACAGGAAAAACTGTTTTTT	CASRVPGQEKLFF
many	18	TRBJ2-3	TRBD1	TRBV19	TGTGCCAGTAGTATGAGATCCGGACAGGGTGGAGGCACAGATACGCAGTATTTT	CASSMRSGQGGGTDTQYF
many	15	TRBJ2-7	NA	TRBV10-3	TGTGCCATCAGTGAGCTGGGACCGCGCGCCTACGAGCAGTACTTC	CAISELGPRAYEQYF
NA	15	TRBJ1-2	NA	TRBV5-4	TGTGCCAGCAGCTTGGGGGCACAGGGCCCATATGGCTACACCTTC	CASSLGAQGPYGYTF
many	15	TRBJ1-3	TRBD1	TRBV10-3	TGTGCCATCAGTGGTGGACAGGGGGCTGGAAACACCATATATTTT	CAISGGQGAGNTIYF
many	13	TRBJ2-3	NA	TRBV14	TGTGCCAGCAGCCAAGTGCCCCCAGATACGCAGTATTTT	CASSQVPPDTQYF
few	16	TRBJ1-5	TRBD1	TRBV28	TGTGCCAGCAGCCCTACAGGGGGGGGATTGGGTCAGCCCCAGCATTTT	CASSPTGGGLGQPQHF
many	14	TRBJ2-7	TRBD1	TRBV19	TGTGCCAGTACCCGGACAGGGAGCTCCTACGAGCAGTACTTC	CASTRTGSSYEQYF
many	13	TRBJ2-5	NA	TRBV2	TGTGCCAGCAGTATGGGGTACCAAGAGACCCAGTACTTC	CASSMGYQETQYF
many	16	TRBJ2-6	TRBD1	TRBV6-4	TGTGCCAGCAGCGCCGGGACAGGGGCCGGGGCCAACGTCCTGACTTTC	CASSAGTGAGANVLTF
many	13	TRBJ2-3	NA	TRBV19	TGTGCCAGTACCCTGGTTGGCACAGATACGCAGTATTTT	CASTLVGTDTQYF
many	14	TRBJ2-3	NA	TRBV5-6	TGTGCCAGCAGCCCTTCTGGGAGCACAGATACGCAGTATTTT	CASSPSGSTDTQYF
few	13	TRBJ2-1	NA	TRBV19	TGTGCCAGCCGGGGCCAGGGAGAGGGTGAGCAGTTCTTC	CASRGQGEGEQFF
many	19	TRBJ1-5	NA	TRBV10-3	TGTGCCATCAGTGATAAGGACAGAAGAGCACCTTATAGCAATCAGCCCCAGCATTTT	CAISDKDRRAPYSNQPQHF
NA	14	TRBJ1-6	TRBD1	TRBV9	TGTGCCAGCAACCCGGGACAGGGAAGATCACCCCTCCACTTT	CASNPGQGRSPLHF
many	15	TRBJ1-6	NA	TRBV5-1	TGCGCCAGCAGCTTCGCGGCAGGGGATAATTCACCCCTCCACTTT	CASSFAAGDNSPLHF
NA	11	TRBJ1-1	TRBD1	TRBV10-2	TGCGCCACCAGACAGGGGGCTGAAGCTTTCTTT	CATRQGAEAFF
many	16	TRBJ2-1	NA	TRBV24-1	TGTGCCACCAGTGATTTAAGGGGGACGGGGGACAATGAGCAGTTCTTC	CATSDLRGTGDNEQFF
many	15	TRBJ1-2	TRBD1	TRBV20-1	TGCAGTGCTACCGGGACAGGGTTCCAGAACGATGGCTACACCTTC	CSATGTGFQNDGYTF
many	14	TRBJ1-2	TRBD1	TRBV19	TGTGCCAGTCATGGACAGGGTAGAGGCTATGGCTACACCTTC	CASHGQGRGYGYTF
many	14	TRBJ2-1	NA	TRBV5-1	TGCGCCAGCAGCTTGGAGGACAGACACAATGAGCAGTTCTTC	CASSLEDRHNEQFF
NA	15	TRBJ2-1	NA	TRBV18	TGTGCCAGCTCACCACGGTCGGCGGGAAGCGATGAGCAGTTCTTC	CASSPRSAGSDEQFF
NA	14	TRBJ1-6	NA	TRBV19	TGTGCCAGTAGTGCCGGACAGAGTAATTCACCCCTCCACTTT	CASSAGQSNSPLHF
many	13	TRBJ2-7	NA	TRBV12-3/TRBV12-4	TGTGCCCTGCGGGCTCCGGGTATGTACGAGCAGTACTTC	CALRAPGMYEQYF
many	13	TRBJ2-7	TRBD2	TRBV20-1	TGCAGTGCTAGCGAACTGGGACTAGGGGAGCAGTACTTC	CSASELGLGEQYF
NA	16	TRBJ1-1	TRBD1	TRBV10-3	TGTGCCATCAGTGAAACCCCCGGGACAGTGAACACTGAAGCTTTCTTT	CAISETPGTVNTEAFF
many	15	TRBJ2-7	TRBD2	TRBV20-1	TGCAGTGCTAGAGACCACTTAGCGGGGCTCTACGAGCAGTACTTC	CSARDHLAGLYEQYF
NA	14	TRBJ2-4	NA	TRBV19	TGTGCCAGTACCCCCCGGGGAGAGAGGGACATTCAGTACTTC	CASTPRGERDIQYF
many	12	TRBJ2-7	NA	TRBV10-3	TGTGCCACCTCTCCCGACGGCTACGAGCAGTACTTC	CATSPDGYEQYF
many	15	TRBJ2-3	TRBD2	TRBV3-1	TGTGCCAGCAGCCGACTAGCGGGAGTTAGAGATACGCAGTATTTT	CASSRLAGVRDTQYF
NA	15	TRBJ2-7	TRBD1	TRBV18	TGTGCCAGCTCATTCGGCCGGGACAGGGAGTACGAGCAGTCCTTC	CASSFGRDREYEQSF